This TCR beta chain was sequenced for a study of T-cell reconstitution after alpha-beta-depleted transplantation in children. CDR3 length: 12 residues. Germline lookup yields CDR1 DFQATT and CDR2 SNEGSKA (reference sequence). The V segment lost 5 bases and the J segment 5 bases; nucleotides outside the gene matches: 6. Preparation of the TCRbeta library involved a method that used unique molecular identifiers. From the PCR reads, TCRdb called clonotypes with MiXCR, one entry per CDR3 protein. Of some 200,000 distinct CDR3 sequences detected, around 9.2% appear once; the ten largest clones hold less than 40%.

The source material was PBMCs, mostly from graft donor cells, sampled 360 days after TCRalphabeta/CD19-depleted stem cell transplant. The chain uses TRBV20-1 and TRBJ2-7; 7 bases line up with TRBD1. This receptor was taken from a male patient aged 2-15 years who had a stem cell transplant for acute myeloid leukemia, so the T cells may come from the graft donor. The CDR3, as DNA: TGCAGTGCTCTCGACAGGGTTAACGAGCAGTACTTC. Translating gives CSALDRVNEQYF.